This T cell receptor (beta chain) is from a study of early T cells in non-severe SARS-CoV-2 infection. About the research overall: Bulk RNA isolated from unsorted whole blood underwent sequencing; chains were not paired.

Separate cDNA molecules each had unique molecular identifiers attached to them. TCRdb processed the 5' RACE reads anew with MiXCR; each CDR3 protein has one entry. The sample has more than 85,000 distinct CDR3 sequences; about an eighth are singletons. Study observations and caveats: VDJdb matching skewed toward anti-spike CD8 responses, missing private and CD4 specificities.

This clonotype was seen ten or more times. Antigen unknown. The specimen sequenced was whole blood. This clonotype originated in an adult who was a healthcare worker with PCR-confirmed SARS-CoV-2 infection or an uninfected control (not recorded which).

The CDR3 protein is CSAPRRSNEQFF. The CDR3, as DNA: TGCAGTGCTCCCCGCCGCAGCAATGAGCAGTTCTTC. The genes are TRBV20-1 and TRBJ2-1; D not resolved. The CDR3 has 12 amino acids. Germline CDR1 DFQATT, CDR2 SNEGSKA (reference sequence). The V end lost 5 bases, the J end lost 6 bases, and 11 bases lay between the germline ends.